This T cell receptor beta chain was sequenced for a study of blood T cell repertoires in COVID-19. Libraries were prepared by immunoSEQ multiplex PCR; TCRdb keeps only in-frame clonotypes and omits some of them. The sample has about 330,000 clones, roughly 87% seen once. Sequenced: peripheral blood. This clonotype was sampled from a man aged 25-45 years with COVID-19, enrolled during active disease.

CDR3 sequence (DNA): TGTGCCACCAGTCCCGGCGGGGCAGGGGGCTGGAGTCAGCCCCAGCATTTT. It encodes CATSPGGAGGWSQPQHF. This rearrangement joins TRBV24-1 to TRBJ1-5; TRBD1 agrees at 8 bases. CDR1 KGHDR and CDR2 SFDVKD come from the germline V gene. The CDR3 has 17 residues. Unmatched junction bases numbered 15, after V lost 6 bases and J lost 6 bases.